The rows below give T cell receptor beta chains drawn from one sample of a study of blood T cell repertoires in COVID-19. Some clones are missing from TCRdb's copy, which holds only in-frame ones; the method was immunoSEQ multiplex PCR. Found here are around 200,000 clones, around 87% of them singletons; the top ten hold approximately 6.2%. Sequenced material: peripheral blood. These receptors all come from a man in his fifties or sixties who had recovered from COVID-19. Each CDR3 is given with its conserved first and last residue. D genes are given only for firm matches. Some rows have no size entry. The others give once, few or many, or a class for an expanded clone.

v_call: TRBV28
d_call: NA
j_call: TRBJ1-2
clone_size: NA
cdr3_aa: CASIGHRNYGYTF
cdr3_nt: TGTGCCAGCATCGGACACAGAAACTATGGCTACACCTTC

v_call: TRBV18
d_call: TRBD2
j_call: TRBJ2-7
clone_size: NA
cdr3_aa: CASSREGVGYEQYF
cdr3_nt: TGTGCCAGCTCCCGGGAGGGGGTCGGCTACGAGCAGTACTTC

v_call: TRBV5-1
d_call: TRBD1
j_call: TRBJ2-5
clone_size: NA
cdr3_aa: CASSIDRVGETQYF
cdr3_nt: TGCGCCAGCAGCATCGACAGGGTTGGGGAGACCCAGTACTTC

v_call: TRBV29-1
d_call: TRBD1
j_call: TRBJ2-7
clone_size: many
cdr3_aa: CSGGDSSYEQYF
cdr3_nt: TGCAGCGGAGGGGACAGTTCCTACGAGCAGTACTTC

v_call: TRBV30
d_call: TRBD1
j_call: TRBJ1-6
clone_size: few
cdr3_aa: CAWSVGQFSPLHF
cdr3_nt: TGTGCCTGGAGTGTGGGACAGTTTTCACCCCTCCACTTT

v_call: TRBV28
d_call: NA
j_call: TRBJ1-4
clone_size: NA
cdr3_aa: CASRSTAPSGEKLFF
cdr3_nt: TGTGCCAGCAGGTCGACAGCCCCCTCAGGGGAAAAACTGTTTTTT

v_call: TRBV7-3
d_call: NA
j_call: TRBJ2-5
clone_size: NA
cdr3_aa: CASSLSGRGETQYF
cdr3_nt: TGTGCCAGCAGCTTAAGTGGCAGGGGAGAGACCCAGTACTTC

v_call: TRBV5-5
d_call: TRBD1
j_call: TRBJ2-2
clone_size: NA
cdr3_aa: CASSLDRGRVGGELFF
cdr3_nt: TGTGCCAGCAGCTTGGACAGGGGGCGAGTCGGCGGGGAGCTGTTTTTT

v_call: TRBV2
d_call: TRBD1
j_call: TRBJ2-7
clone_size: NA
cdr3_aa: CASRTGGWEQYF
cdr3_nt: TGTGCCAGTCGAACAGGGGGGTGGGAGCAGTACTTC

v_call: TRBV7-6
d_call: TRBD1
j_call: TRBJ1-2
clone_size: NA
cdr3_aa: CASSMGTGHEANYGYTF
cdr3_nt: TGTGCCAGCAGCATGGGGACAGGACACGAAGCTAACTATGGCTACACCTTC

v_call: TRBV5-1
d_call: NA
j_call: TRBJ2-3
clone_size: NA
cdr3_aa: CASSLTADTQYF
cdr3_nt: TGCGCCAGCAGCTTAACGGCAGATACGCAGTATTTT

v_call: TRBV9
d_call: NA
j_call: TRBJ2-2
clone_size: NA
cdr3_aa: CASTLSANTGELFF
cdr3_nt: TGTGCCAGCACCCTTAGCGCGAACACCGGGGAGCTGTTTTTT

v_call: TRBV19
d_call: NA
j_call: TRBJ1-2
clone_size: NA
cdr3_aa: CASSIDGAALDGYTF
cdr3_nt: TGTGCCAGTAGTATAGATGGGGCAGCTCTGGATGGCTACACCTTC

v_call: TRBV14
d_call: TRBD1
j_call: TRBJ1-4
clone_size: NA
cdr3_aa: CASSQGRQGIDEKLFF
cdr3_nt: TGTGCCAGCAGCCAAGGCAGACAGGGGATTGATGAAAAACTGTTTTTT

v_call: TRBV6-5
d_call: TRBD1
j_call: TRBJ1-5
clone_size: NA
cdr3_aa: CASSRGQPLNQPQHF
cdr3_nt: TGTGCCAGCAGCCGGGGACAGCCTCTCAATCAGCCCCAGCATTTT

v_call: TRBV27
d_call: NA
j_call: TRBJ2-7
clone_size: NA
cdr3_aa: CASSFMSNSYEQYF
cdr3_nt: TGTGCCAGCAGTTTCATGAGCAACTCCTACGAGCAGTACTTC

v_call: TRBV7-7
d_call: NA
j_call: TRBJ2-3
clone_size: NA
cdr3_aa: CASSGSGAAGPTDTQYF
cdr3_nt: TGTGCCAGCAGCGGGTCGGGAGCCGCTGGCCCCACAGATACGCAGTATTTT

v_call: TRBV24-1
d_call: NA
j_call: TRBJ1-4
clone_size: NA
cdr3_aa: CATKGSATNEKLFF
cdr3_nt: TGTGCCACCAAGGGGTCAGCAACTAATGAAAAACTGTTTTTT

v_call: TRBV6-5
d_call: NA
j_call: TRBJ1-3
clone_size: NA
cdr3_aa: CATSEDNSGNTIYF
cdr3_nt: TGTGCCACCTCGGAAGACAACTCTGGAAACACCATATATTTT

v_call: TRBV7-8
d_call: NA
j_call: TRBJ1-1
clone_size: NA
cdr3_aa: CASSFRVRNTEAFF
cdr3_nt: TGTGCCAGCAGCTTCAGGGTAAGGAACACTGAAGCTTTCTTT

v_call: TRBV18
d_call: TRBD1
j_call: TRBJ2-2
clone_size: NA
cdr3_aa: CASSQEQGASTGELFF
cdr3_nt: TGTGCCAGCTCACAAGAACAGGGGGCAAGCACCGGGGAGCTGTTTTTT

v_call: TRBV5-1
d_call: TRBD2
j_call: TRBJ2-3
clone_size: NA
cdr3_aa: CASSLSASGTDTQYF
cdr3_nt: TGCGCCAGCAGCTTGTCGGCTAGCGGTACAGATACGCAGTATTTT

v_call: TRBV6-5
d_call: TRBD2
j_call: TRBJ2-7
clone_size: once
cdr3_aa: CASRISGGRYEQYF
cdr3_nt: TGTGCCAGCAGGATTAGCGGGGGGAGGTACGAGCAGTACTTC

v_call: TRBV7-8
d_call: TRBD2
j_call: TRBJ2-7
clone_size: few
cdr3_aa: CASSLEGRGRYEQYF
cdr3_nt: TGTGCCAGCAGCTTAGAGGGGCGGGGGAGATACGAGCAGTACTTC

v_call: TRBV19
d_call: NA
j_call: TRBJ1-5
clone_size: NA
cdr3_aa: CASSLKTGNQPQHF
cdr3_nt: TGTGCCAGTAGTCTAAAGACAGGCAATCAGCCCCAGCATTTT

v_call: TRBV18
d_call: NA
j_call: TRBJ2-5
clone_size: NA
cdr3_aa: CASSPPGGETQYF
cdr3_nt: TGTGCCAGCTCACCACCGGGCGGGGAGACCCAGTACTTC

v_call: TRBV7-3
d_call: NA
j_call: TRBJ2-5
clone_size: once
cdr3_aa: CASSLSASEETQYF
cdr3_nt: TGTGCCAGCAGCTTATCTGCTAGCGAGGAGACCCAGTACTTC

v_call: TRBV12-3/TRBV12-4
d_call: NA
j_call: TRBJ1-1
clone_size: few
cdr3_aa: CASSLLGGPEAFF
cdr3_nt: TGTGCCAGCAGTTTATTGGGGGGTCCTGAAGCTTTCTTT

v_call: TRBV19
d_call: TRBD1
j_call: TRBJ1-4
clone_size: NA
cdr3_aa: CAVSGQGNEKLFF
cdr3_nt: TGTGCCGTCTCGGGACAGGGTAATGAAAAACTGTTTTTT

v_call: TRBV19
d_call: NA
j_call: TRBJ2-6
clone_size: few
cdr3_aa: CASSPDPGGGANVLTF
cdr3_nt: TGTGCCAGTAGTCCAGACCCCGGCGGTGGGGCCAACGTCCTGACTTTC

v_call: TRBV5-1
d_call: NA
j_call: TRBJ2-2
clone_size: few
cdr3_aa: CASSFGAGTNTGELFF
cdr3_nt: TGCGCCAGCAGCTTTGGGGCGGGGACGAACACCGGGGAGCTGTTTTTT

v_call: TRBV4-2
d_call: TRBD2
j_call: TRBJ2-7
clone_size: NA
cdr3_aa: CASSRENGTSGYEQYF
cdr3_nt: TGTGCCAGCAGCCGAGAAAACGGGACTAGCGGCTACGAGCAGTACTTC

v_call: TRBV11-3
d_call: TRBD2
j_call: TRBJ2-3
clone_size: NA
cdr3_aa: CASSSGTSGRADTQYF
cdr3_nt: TGTGCCAGCAGCTCCGGGACTAGCGGGAGGGCAGATACGCAGTATTTT

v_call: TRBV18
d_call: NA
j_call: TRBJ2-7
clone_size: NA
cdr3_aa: CASSPDGPGASEQYF
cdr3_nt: TGTGCCAGCTCACCGGACGGACCAGGGGCCTCCGAGCAGTACTTC

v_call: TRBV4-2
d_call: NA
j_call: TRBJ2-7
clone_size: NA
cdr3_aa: CASSHQRLGGYEQYF
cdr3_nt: TGTGCCAGCAGCCACCAACGACTAGGAGGCTACGAGCAGTACTTC

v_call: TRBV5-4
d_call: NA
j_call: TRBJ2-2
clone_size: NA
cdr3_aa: CASSFHTGELFF
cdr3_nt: TGTGCCAGCAGCTTCCATACCGGGGAGCTGTTTTTT

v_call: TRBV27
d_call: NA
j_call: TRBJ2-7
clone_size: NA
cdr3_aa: CASSLSDSNPYEQYF
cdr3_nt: TGTGCCAGCAGTTTGTCCGACAGCAACCCCTACGAGCAGTACTTC

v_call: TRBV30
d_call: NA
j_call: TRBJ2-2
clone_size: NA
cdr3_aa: CAWSRTLAGPNTGELFF
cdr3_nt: TGTGCCTGGAGTCGCACCTTGGCGGGACCGAACACCGGGGAGCTGTTTTTT

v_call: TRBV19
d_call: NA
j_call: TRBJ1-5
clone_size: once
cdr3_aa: CASSTVTLKNQPQHF
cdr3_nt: TGTGCCAGTAGTACCGTAACTTTAAAGAATCAGCCCCAGCATTTT

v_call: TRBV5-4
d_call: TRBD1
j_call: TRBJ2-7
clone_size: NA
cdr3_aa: CASSFRDRGNHEQYF
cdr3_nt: TGTGCCAGCAGCTTCCGGGACAGGGGCAACCACGAGCAGTACTTC

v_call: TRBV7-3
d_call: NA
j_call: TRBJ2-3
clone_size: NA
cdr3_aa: CASSLASVTDTQYF
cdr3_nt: TGTGCCAGCAGCTTAGCCAGTGTCACAGATACGCAGTATTTT

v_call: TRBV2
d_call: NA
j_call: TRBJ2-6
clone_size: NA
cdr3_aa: CASTSSGANVLTF
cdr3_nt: TGTGCCAGCACCAGCTCTGGGGCCAACGTCCTGACTTTC

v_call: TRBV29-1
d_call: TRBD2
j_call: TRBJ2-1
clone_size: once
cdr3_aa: CSVDTSGYNEQFF
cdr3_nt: TGCAGCGTTGATACTAGCGGGTACAATGAGCAGTTCTTC

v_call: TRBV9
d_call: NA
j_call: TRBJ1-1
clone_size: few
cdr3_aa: CASSPAFNRNTEAFF
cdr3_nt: TGTGCCAGCAGCCCTGCTTTTAACAGGAACACTGAAGCTTTCTTT

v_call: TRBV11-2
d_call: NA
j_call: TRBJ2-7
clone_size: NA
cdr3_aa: CASTPSLAGRLSEQYF
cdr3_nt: TGTGCCAGCACCCCCTCCTTGGCCGGGAGACTGAGCGAGCAGTACTTC

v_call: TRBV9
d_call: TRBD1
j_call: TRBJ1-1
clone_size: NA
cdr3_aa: CASSEGPPHRGSEAFF
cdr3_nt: TGTGCCAGCAGCGAGGGACCCCCCCACAGGGGTTCTGAAGCTTTCTTT

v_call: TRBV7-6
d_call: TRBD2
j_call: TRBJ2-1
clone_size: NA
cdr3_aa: CASRPGVAGVLGRDYNEQFF
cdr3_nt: TGTGCCAGCAGGCCGGGGGTAGCGGGGGTTTTGGGCCGAGACTACAATGAGCAGTTCTTC

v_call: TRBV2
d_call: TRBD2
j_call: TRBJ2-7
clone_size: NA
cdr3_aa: CASSEGLAGVDEQYF
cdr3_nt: TGTGCCAGCAGTGAGGGACTAGCGGGAGTAGACGAGCAGTACTTC

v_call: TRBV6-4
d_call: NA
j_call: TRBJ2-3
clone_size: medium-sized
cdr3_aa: CASSDGGATDTQYF
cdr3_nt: TGTGCCAGCAGTGACGGGGGGGCCACAGATACGCAGTATTTT

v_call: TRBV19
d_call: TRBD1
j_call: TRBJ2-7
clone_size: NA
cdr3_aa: CASRPLTGTLSEQYF
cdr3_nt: TGTGCCAGTAGGCCTTTGACAGGGACCCTAAGCGAGCAGTACTTC

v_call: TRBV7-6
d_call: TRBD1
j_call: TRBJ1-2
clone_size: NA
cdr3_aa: CASSSMGQNYGYTF
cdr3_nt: TGTGCCAGCAGCTCAATGGGACAGAACTATGGCTACACCTTC

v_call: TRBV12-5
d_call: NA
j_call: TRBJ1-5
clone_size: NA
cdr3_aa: CASSGVGNQPQHF
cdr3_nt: TGTGCTAGTTCCGGTGTAGGCAATCAGCCCCAGCATTTT

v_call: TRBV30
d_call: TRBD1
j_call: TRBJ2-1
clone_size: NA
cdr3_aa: CAWSPFLGRQGNEQFF
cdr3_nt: TGTGCCTGGAGTCCATTCCTAGGTCGACAGGGGAACGAGCAGTTCTTC

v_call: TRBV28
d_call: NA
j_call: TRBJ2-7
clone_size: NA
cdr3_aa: CASSPPYGDSYEQYF
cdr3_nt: TGTGCCAGCAGTCCACCTTACGGAGATTCCTACGAGCAGTACTTC

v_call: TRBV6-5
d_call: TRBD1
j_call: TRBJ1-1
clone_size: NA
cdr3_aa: CASSYPRQGNTEAFF
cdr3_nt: TGTGCCAGCAGTTACCCCCGACAGGGGAACACTGAAGCTTTCTTT